What follows is one T cell receptor beta chain and its context. Its antigen is unidentified. The source of the sample is a study of cytomegalovirus exposure and HLA in healthy donors. Study observations and caveats: In a later analysis, common viral pathogens appeared linked to several of the most significant clusters.

The PCR ran on 60 Vbeta and 13 Jbeta primers. Libraries were prepared by immunoSEQ multiplex PCR; TCRdb keeps only in-frame clonotypes and omits some of them. The sample lists about 100,000 clones, more than 80% seen once, with approximately 3.9% in the top ten. The TCR was taken from a man in his thirties or forties in good health and CMV-seronegative. The sample was PBMCs.

Here the CDR3 reads CASSDRLGLAGPGKYF. DNA of the CDR3: TGTGCCAGCAGTGACAGATTGGGACTAGCCGGCCCCGGGAAGTACTTC. The chain has TRBV2 and TRBJ2-7; TRBD2 agrees at 9 bases. The J segment lost 11 bases and the V segment lost 3 bases, leaving 17 bases of the junction unmatched. This CDR3 comprises 16 residues. Germline V lookup: CDR1 SNHLY, CDR2 FYNNEI.